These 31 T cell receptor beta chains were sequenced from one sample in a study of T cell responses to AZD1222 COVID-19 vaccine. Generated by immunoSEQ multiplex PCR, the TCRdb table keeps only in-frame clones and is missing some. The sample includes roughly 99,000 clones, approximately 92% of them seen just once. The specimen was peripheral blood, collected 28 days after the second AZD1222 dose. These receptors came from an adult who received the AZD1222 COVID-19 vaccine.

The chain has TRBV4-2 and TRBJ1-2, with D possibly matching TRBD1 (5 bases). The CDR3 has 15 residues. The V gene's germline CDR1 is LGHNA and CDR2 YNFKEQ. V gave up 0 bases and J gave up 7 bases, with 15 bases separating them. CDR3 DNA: TGTGCCAGCAGCCAAGAACTTAGGGGTAGGGGTGGCTACACCTTC. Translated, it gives CASSQELRGRGGYTF.

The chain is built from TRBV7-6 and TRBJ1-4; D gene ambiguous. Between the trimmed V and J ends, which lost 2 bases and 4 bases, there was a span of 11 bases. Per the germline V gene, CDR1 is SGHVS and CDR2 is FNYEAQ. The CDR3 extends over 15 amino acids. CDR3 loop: CASSLSGSYNEKLFF. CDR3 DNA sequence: TGTGCCAGCAGCTTATCGGGCTCCTATAATGAAAAACTGTTTTTT. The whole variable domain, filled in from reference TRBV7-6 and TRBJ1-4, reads GAGVSQSPRYKVTKRGQDVALRCDPISGHVSLYWYRQALGQGPEFLTYFNYEAQQDKSGLPNDRFSAERPEGSISTLTIQRTEQRDSAMYRCASSLSGSYNEKLFFGSGTQLSVL.

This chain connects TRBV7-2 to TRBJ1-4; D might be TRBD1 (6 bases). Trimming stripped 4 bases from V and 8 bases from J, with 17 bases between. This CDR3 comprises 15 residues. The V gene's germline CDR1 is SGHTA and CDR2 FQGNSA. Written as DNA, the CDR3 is TGTGCCAGCAGCTACATGGGGGCCCGGGCAGAAAAACTGTTTTTT. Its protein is CASSYMGARAEKLFF.

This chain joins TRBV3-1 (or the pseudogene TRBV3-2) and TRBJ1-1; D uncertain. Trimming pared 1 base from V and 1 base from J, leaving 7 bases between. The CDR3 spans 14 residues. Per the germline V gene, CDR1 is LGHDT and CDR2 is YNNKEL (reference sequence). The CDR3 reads CASSQGVENTEAFF. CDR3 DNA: TGTGCCAGCAGCCAAGGGGTCGAGAACACTGAAGCTTTCTTT.

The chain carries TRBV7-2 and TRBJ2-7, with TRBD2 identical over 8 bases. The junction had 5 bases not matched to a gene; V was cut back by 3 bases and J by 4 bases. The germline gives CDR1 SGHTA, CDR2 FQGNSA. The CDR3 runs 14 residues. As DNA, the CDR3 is TGTGCCAGCAGCTTGAAGCGGGAGATTTACGAGCAGTACTTC. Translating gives CASSLKREIYEQYF.

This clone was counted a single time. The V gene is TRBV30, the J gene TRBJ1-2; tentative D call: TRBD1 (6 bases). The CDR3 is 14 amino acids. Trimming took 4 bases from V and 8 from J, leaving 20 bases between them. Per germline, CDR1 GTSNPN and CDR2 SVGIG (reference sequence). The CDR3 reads CAWTPPGTTRGYTF. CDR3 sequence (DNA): TGTGCCTGGACCCCACCCGGGACAACAAGGGGCTACACCTTC.

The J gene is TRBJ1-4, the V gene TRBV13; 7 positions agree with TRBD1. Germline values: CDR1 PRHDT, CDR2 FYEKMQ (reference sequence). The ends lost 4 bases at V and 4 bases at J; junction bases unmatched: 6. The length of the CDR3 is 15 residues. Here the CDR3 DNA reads TGTGCCAGCAGCTCGGGGACAGCCTATAATGAAAAACTGTTTTTT. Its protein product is CASSSGTAYNEKLFF.

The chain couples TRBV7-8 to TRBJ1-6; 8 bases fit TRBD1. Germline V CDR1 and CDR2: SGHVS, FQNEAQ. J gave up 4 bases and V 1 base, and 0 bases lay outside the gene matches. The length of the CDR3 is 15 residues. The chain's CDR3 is CASSLDRGYNSPLHF. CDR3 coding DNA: TGTGCCAGCAGCTTAGACAGGGGGTATAATTCACCCCTCCACTTT.

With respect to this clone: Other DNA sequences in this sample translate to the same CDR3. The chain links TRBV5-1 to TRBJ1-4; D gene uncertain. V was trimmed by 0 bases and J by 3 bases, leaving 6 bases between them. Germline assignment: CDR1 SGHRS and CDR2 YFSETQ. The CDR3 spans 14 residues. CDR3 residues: CASSLGRSNEKLFF. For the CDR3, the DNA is TGCGCCAGCAGCTTGGGGAGGTCTAATGAAAAACTGTTTTTT.

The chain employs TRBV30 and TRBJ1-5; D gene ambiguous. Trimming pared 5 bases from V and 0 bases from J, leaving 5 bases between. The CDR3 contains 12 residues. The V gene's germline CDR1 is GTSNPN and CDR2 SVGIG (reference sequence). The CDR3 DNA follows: TGTGCCTGGGGGATTAGCAATCAGCCCCAGCATTTT. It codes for CAWGISNQPQHF.

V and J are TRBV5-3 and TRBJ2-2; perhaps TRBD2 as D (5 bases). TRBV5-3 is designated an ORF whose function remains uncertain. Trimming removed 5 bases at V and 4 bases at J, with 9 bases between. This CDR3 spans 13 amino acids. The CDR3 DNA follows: TGTGCCAGAAGGAGGGTTCCCACCGGGGAGCTGTTTTTT. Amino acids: CARRRVPTGELFF.

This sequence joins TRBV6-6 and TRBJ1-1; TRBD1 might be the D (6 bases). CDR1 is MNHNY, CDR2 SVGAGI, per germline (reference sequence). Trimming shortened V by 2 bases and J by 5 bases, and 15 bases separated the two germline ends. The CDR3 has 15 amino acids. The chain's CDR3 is CASSYGHRAGTEAFF. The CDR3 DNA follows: TGTGCCAGCAGTTACGGTCACAGGGCTGGTACTGAAGCTTTCTTT.

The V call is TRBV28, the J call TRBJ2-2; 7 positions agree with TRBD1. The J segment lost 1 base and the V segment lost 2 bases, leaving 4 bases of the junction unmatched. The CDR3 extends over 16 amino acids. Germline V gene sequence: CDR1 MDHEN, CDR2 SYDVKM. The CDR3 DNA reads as TGTGCCAGCAGTTTAATGAGGACAGGGAACACCGGGGAGCTGTTTTTT. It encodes CASSLMRTGNTGELFF. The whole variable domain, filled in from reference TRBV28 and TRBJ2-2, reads DVKVTQSSRYLVKRTGEKVFLECVQDMDHENMFWYRQDPGLGLRLIYFSYDVKMKEKGDIPEGYSVSREKKERFSLILESASTNQTSMYLCASSLMRTGNTGELFFGEGSRLTVL.

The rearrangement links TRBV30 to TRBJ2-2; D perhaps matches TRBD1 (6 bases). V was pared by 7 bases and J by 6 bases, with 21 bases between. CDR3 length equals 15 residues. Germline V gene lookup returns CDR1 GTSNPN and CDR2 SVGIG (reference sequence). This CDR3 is CAFTPQQGRSGELFF. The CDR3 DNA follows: TGTGCCTTCACCCCCCAACAGGGCCGATCCGGGGAGCTGTTTTTT.

In DNA form, the CDR3 reads TGTGCCAGCAGTGAGCGGGGGGACAATCAGCCCCAGCATTTT. Translated, it gives CASSERGDNQPQHF. This chain links TRBV6-4 with TRBJ1-5; tentative D call: TRBD1 (5 bases). Trimming stripped 3 bases from V and 3 bases from J, with 9 bases between. CDR1 is MRHNA, CDR2 SNTAGT, per germline. The CDR3 covers 14 residues.

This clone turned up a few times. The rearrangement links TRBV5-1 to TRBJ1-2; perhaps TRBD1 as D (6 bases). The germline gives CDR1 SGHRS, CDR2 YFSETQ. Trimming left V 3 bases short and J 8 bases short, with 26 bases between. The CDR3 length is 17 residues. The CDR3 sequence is CASSSQPRTAPGEGYTF. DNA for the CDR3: TGCGCCAGCAGCTCTCAACCCCGGACAGCTCCCGGGGAGGGCTACACCTTC.

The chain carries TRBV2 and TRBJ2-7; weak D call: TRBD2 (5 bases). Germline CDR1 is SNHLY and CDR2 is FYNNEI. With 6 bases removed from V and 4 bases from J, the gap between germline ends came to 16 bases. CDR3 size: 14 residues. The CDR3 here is CASSPQRTVYEQYF. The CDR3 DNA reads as TGTGCCAGCAGCCCCCAGCGGACGGTATACGAGCAGTACTTC. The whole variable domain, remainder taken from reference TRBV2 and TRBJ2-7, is EPEVTQTPSHQVTQMGQEVILRCVPISNHLYFYWYRQILGQKVEFLVSFYNNEISEKSEIFDDQFSVERPDGSNFTLKIRSTKLEDSAMYFCASSPQRTVYEQYFGPGTRLTVT.

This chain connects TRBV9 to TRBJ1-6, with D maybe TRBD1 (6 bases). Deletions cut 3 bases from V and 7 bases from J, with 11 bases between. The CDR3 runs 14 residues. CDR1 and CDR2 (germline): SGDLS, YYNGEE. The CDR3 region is CASSEGVPNSPLHF. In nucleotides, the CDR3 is TGTGCCAGCAGCGAGGGGGTTCCCAATTCACCCCTCCACTTT.

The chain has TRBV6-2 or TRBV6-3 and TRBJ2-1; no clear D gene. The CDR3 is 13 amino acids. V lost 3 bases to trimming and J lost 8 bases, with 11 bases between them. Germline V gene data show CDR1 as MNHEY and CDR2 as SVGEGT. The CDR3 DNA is TGTGCCAGCAGTTATCAAGCAATCGATGAGCAGTTCTTC. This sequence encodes CASSYQAIDEQFF.

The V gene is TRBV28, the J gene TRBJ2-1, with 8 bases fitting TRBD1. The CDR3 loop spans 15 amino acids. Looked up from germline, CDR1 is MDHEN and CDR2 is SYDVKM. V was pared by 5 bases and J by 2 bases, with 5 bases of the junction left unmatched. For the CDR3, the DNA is TGTGCCAGCAGTCGAATACAGGGGGCCTACAATGAGCAGTTCTTC. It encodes CASSRIQGAYNEQFF.

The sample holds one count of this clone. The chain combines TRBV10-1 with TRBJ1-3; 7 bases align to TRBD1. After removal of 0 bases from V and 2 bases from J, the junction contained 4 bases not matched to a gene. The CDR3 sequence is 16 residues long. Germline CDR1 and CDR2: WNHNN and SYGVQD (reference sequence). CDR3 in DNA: TGCGCCAGCAGTGAGTCGGAGGGGGCAACTGGAAACACCATATATTTT. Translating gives CASSESEGATGNTIYF.

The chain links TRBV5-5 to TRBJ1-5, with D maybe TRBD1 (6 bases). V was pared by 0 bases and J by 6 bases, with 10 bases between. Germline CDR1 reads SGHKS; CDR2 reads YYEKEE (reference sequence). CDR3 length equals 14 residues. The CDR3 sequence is CASSLDRAIQPQHF. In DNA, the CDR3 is TGTGCCAGCAGCTTGGACAGGGCGATTCAGCCCCAGCATTTT.

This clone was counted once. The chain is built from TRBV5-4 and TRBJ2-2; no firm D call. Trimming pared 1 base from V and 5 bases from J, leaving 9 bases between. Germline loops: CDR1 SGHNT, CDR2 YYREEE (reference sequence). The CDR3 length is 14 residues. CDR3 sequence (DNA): TGTGCCAGCAGCTTGTGGGGTTTTACCGGGGAGCTGTTTTTT. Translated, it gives CASSLWGFTGELFF.

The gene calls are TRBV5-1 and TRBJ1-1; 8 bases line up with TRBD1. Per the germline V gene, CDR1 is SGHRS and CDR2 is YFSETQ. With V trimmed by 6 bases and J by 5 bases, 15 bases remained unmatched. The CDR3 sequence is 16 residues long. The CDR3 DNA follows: TGCGCCAGCACCCACGCCCCGGGACAGGAGGGTACTGAAGCTTTCTTT. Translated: CASTHAPGQEGTEAFF.

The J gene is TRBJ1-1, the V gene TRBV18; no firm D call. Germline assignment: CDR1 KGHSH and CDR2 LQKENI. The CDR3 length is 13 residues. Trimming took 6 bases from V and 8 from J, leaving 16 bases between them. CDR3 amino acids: CASSEASETEAFF. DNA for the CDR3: TGTGCCAGCTCCGAGGCCAGCGAAACCGAAGCTTTCTTT. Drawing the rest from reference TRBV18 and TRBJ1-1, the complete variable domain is NAGVMQNPRHLVRRRGQEARLRCSPMKGHSHVYWYRQLPEEGLKFMVYLQKENIIDESGMPKERFSAEFPKEGPSILRIQQVVRGDSAAYFCASSEASETEAFFGQGTRLTVV.

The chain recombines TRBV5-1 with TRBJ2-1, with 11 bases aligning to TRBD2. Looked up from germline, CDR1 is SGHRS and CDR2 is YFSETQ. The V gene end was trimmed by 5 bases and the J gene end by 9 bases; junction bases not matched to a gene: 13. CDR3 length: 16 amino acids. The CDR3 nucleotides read TGCGCCAGCAGTTCCGGGACTAGCGGCCTCGATAGTGAGCAGTTCTTC. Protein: CASSSGTSGLDSEQFF.

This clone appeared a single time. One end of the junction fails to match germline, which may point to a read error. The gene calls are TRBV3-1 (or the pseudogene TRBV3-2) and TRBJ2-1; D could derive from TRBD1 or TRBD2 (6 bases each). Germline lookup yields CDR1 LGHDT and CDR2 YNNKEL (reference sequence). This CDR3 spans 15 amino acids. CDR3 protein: CASSQGRGAYNEQFF. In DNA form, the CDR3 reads TGTGCCAGCAGTCAAGGTAGGGGGGCCTACAATGAGCAGTTCTTC.

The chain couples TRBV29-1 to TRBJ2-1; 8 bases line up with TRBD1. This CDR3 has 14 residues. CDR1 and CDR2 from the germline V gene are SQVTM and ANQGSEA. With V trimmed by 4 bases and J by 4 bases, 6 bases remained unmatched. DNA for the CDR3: TGCAGCGTTGTCGACAGGGGAAGTTACAATGAGCAGTTCTTC. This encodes CSVVDRGSYNEQFF.

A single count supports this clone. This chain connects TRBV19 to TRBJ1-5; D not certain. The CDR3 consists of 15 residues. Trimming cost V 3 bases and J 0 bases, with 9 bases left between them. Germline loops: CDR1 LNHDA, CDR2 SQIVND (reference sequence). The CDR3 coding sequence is TGTGCCAGTAGTATGTCAGACGGTAGCAATCAGCCCCAGCATTTT. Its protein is CASSMSDGSNQPQHF.

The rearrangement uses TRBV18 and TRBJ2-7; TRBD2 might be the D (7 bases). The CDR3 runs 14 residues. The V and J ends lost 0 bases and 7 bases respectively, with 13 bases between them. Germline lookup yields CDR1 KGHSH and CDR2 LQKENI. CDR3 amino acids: CASSPPAGAGEQYF. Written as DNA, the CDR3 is TGTGCCAGCTCACCACCGGCGGGGGCAGGTGAGCAGTACTTC.

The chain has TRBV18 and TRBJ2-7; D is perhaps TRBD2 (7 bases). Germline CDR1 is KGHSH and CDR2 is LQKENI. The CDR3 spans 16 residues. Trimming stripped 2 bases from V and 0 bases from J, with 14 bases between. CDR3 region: CASSPSSGGGSYEQYF. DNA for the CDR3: TGTGCCAGCTCACCATCTAGCGGAGGGGGCTCCTACGAGCAGTACTTC.